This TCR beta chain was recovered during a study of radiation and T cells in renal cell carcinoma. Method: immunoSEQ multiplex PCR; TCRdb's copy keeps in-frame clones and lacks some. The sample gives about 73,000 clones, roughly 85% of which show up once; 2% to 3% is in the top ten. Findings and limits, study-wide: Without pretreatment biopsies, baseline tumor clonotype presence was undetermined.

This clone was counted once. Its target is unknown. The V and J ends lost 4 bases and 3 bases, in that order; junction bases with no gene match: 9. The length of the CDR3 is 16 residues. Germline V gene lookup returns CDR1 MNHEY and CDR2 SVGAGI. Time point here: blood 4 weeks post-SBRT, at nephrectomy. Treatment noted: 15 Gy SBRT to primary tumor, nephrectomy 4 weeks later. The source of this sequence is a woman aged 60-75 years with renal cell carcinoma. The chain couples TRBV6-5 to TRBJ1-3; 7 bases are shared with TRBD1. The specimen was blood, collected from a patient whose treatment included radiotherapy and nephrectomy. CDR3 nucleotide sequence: TGTGCCAGCAGTTCCCTTCCAGGGGGAGGTGGAAACACCATATATTTT. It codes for CASSSLPGGGGNTIYF.